This T cell receptor (beta chain) was identified in a study of T-cell reconstitution after alpha-beta-depleted transplantation in children. CDR3 length: 11 amino acids. V shed 4 bases and J shed 9 bases, with 7 bases lying between them. CDR1 and CDR2 (germline): SGHDN, FVKESK. The TCRbeta library was prepared with unique molecular identifiers. TCRdb reanalysed the PCR reads using MiXCR and keeps one entry per CDR3 protein. The sample lists a few hundred thousand distinct CDR3 sequences; about 16% were seen once. In its sample, this clonotype was seen many times. The sample was PBMCs from the stem cell graft donor, taken from the stem cell graft. The J gene is TRBJ2-1, the V gene TRBV14; D not certain. This TCR was sampled from a human donor who donated a stem cell graft to a child with acute lymphoblastic leukemia. Here the CDR3 reads CASSLLGEQFF. Written as DNA, the CDR3 is TGTGCCAGCAGCCTGTTGGGTGAGCAGTTCTTC.